Below, 4 T cell receptor beta chains from the same sample are listed, as sequenced in a study of OX40 agonist ivuxolimab in advanced cancers. Libraries were built with the immunoSEQ multiplex PCR assay. The table comes from immuneACCESS by way of TCRdb, which keeps in-frame sequences with V and J called. Part of the clones is missing from these tables; in studies checked, under half for an unresolved V gene and the rest for unknown reasons. A total of tens of thousands of clones appear in this sample, approximately 89% of them only once. Of the sample, approximately 4.8% is held by the ten largest clones. Material: CD4+ or CD8+ T cells sorted from blood, obtained in a trial of the OX40 agonist ivuxolimab. These receptors all stem from an adult with an advanced solid tumor such as melanoma, head and neck, liver or kidney cancer.

V is TRBV14 and J is TRBJ2-1; 8 bases fit TRBD2. Germline-derived CDR1 and CDR2 are SGHDN and FVKESK. This CDR3 contains 16 residues. After removal of 3 bases from V and 4 bases from J, the junction contained 8 bases not matched to a gene. CDR3 sequence reads: CASSHHSGEIYNEQFF. CDR3 nucleotide sequence: TGTGCCAGCAGCCATCATAGCGGGGAAATTTACAATGAGCAGTTCTTC.

J is TRBJ2-5 and V is TRBV1; the table's D call of TRBD2 was not tested on the DNA. TRBV1 is flagged as a pseudogene. The CDR3 length is 19 residues. The CDR3: CTSSQEGASGDQYQETQYF. In DNA form, the CDR3 reads TGCACCAGCAGCCAAGAAGGAGCTAGCGGGGACCAGTACCAAGAGACCCAGTACTTC.

The rearrangement uses TRBV7-8 and TRBJ2-2; the D is unclear. Per germline, CDR1 SGHVS and CDR2 FQNEAQ. CDR3 length: 13 residues. V dropped 7 bases and J dropped 6 bases, with 12 bases sitting between them. CDR3 DNA: TGTGCCAGCACCGGTAGGGTCCCCGGGGAGCTGTTTTTT. Protein product: CASTGRVPGELFF.

The chain couples TRBV7-8 to TRBJ1-1; no clear D. CDR3 length: 15 residues. The germline gives CDR1 SGHVS, CDR2 FQNEAQ. The V gene lost 2 bases and the J gene lost 4 bases, with 14 bases spanning the gap. The CDR3 DNA reads as TGTGCCAGCAGCTTAAGTTCTCAGTCCAGCACTGAAGCTTTCTTT. This gives the protein CASSLSSQSSTEAFF. The full variable domain, rest sourced from reference TRBV7-8 and TRBJ1-1, is GAGVSQSPRYKVAKRGQDVALRCDPISGHVSLFWYQQALGQGPEFLTYFQNEAQLDKSGLPSDRFFAERPEGSVSTLKIQRTQQEDSAVYLCASSLSSQSSTEAFFGQGTRLTVV.